The rows below give T cell receptor beta chains drawn from one sample of a study of cytomegalovirus exposure and HLA in healthy donors. Sequencing used immunoSEQ multiplex PCR; TCRdb keeps in-frame clones, though not all of them. The repertoire includes about 310,000 clones, around 90% of them detected once, and more than 0.95% sits in the top ten. The material sequenced was PBMCs. The receptors were gathered from a man under 40 in good health and CMV-seronegative. CDR3s include the opening cysteine and the closing phenylalanine or tryptophan. A D gene is named only where the DNA matches it firmly.

d_call,v_call,cdr3_aa
.,TRBV4-3,CASSQDRLPTDTQYF
.,TRBV7-9,CATRKDYPINYNEQFF
TRBD2,TRBV6-6,CASSFGGAEQYF
.,TRBV19,CASSGASYEQYF
TRBD2,TRBV5-1,CASSGEGETQYF
.,TRBV5-6,CASSFISQGLNTEAFF
.,TRBV5-3,CARSLTGPNGELFF
.,TRBV5-6,CASSHAGLLNTEAFF
.,TRBV5-1,CASSPGQYYGYTF
.,TRBV6-6,CASTKTETYNEQFF
.,TRBV15,CATSRDRKNSPLHF
TRBD1,TRBV4-3,CASSQGWTGGGREQFF
.,TRBV12-5,CASGLTAGVSGEQYF
TRBD1,TRBV7-6,CASSLRDRGPSGANVLTF
.,TRBV19,CASSRSKEAFF
.,TRBV11-2,CASSFITEAFF
TRBD1,TRBV19,CASSLGQGPYEQYF
.,TRBV10-3,CAISGTAYNSPLHF
.,TRBV4-3,CASSQDGDYEQYF
TRBD1,TRBV7-2,CASSSQGAIYEQYF
TRBD1,TRBV4-1,CASSPEQGALGKPQHF
TRBD2,TRBV30,CAWSLGLAGGYEQYF
.,TRBV5-1,CASRARENTGELFF
.,TRBV6-1,CASSEAGGVGYGYTF
TRBD1,TRBV7-2,CASSLIPGGSGNTIYF
TRBD1,TRBV19,CASIGDRGTNEQFF
.,TRBV13,CASSTSYEQYF
TRBD2,TRBV15,CATSRSGGAYNEQFF
.,TRBV10-3,CAISESVNSGNTIYF
TRBD2,TRBV18,CASSLLAGGRYNEQFF
.,TRBV5-6,CASSLEFGFRATNEKLFF
.,TRBV5-1,CASSSSTNEKLFF
TRBD1,TRBV6-1,CASSRQGNTEAFF
TRBD1,TRBV19,CASSDPRGPRTEAFF
TRBD2,TRBV15,CATSRDAGGQTDTQYF
.,TRBV19,CASSIVNAGVGYGYTF
TRBD1,TRBV5-1,CASSSTGPEETQYF
.,TRBV5-1,CASSSLARDIGVWSTNEKLFF
.,TRBV9,CASSVEGDRYEQYF
TRBD1,TRBV6-1,CASRDREVPYNEQFF
TRBD1,TRBV19,CASIKQGGSNEKLFF
.,TRBV7-9,CASSSLLTQNQETQYF
TRBD2,TRBV10-1,CASSDDLSGGPYEQYF
.,TRBV4-1,CASSLNRLSTDTQYF
.,TRBV30,CAWKDRKGVYNSPLHF
.,TRBV6-6,CASSYLTSSEAFF
.,TRBV30,CAWSASSGQPQHF
.,TRBV2,CASRIGGSSDTQYF